The sequence of this T cell receptor (beta chain) was determined in a study of identical twins. In its sample, this clonotype was seen a few times. Antigen unknown. Study-wide results and caveats: Zero-insertion analyses could be partly confounded by invariant MAIT and iNKT cells. There were fewer insertions in abundant cord blood beta clonotypes, but memory repertoires showed no such pattern. Twin-shared out-of-frame alpha sequences were enriched for low generation probability.

The CDR3 consists of 11 residues. V was clipped by 6 bases and J by 0 bases, with 2 bases between them. Per the germline V gene, CDR1 is ENHRY and CDR2 is SYGVKD. Unique molecular identifiers were present on cDNA, and template switching added a universal primer site. TCRdb passed the 5' RACE reads through MiXCR, listing each CDR3 protein once. This table holds around 1.7 million distinct CDR3 sequences, under 35% found once. The source is a newborn girl in good health. Sequencing was carried out using cord blood. V gene TRBV10-3 combines with J gene TRBJ1-1, with D unclear. For the CDR3, the DNA is TGTGCCATCAGCATGAACACTGAAGCTTTCTTT. It is translated as CAISMNTEAFF.